The 3 T cell receptor beta chains below were found in one sample sequenced in a study of blood T cell repertoires in COVID-19. Using immunoSEQ multiplex PCR, the repertoire was profiled, and TCRdb retains in-frame clones only, with some absent. The top ten clones hold 0.8% to 0.9% of a sample with around 100,000 clones, 75% to 90% of them seen once. Sequenced material: peripheral blood. The receptor set was obtained from a woman in her 70s with acute or convalescent COVID-19.

This chain links TRBV18 with TRBJ1-4; 8 positions match TRBD1. This CDR3 has 14 amino acids. Germline V CDR1 and CDR2: KGHSH, LQKENI. With V trimmed by 5 bases and J by 4 bases, 3 bases remained unmatched. The CDR3 DNA reads TGTGCCAGCTCATCTGACAGGGGTAATGAAAAACTGTTTTTT. It encodes CASSSDRGNEKLFF.

The chain combines TRBV19 with TRBJ1-2; the D is unclear. The V end was cut by 4 bases, the J end by 4 bases, with 13 bases between. The V gene's germline CDR1 is LNHDA and CDR2 SQIVND (reference sequence). This CDR3 region has 14 residues. The chain's CDR3 is CASSTPAGGYGYTF. In nucleotides, the CDR3 is TGTGCCAGTAGTACGCCCGCTGGCGGCTATGGCTACACCTTC.

This chain joins TRBV5-1 and TRBJ2-5; 9 nucleotides agree with TRBD1. Trimming at V came to 3 bases and at J to 5 bases, leaving 8 bases not matched to a gene. Germline CDR1 is SGHRS and CDR2 is YFSETQ. This CDR3 spans 15 amino acids. CDR3 sequence reads: CASSWTGDRGETQYF. DNA of the CDR3: TGCGCCAGCAGCTGGACAGGGGACCGCGGGGAGACCCAGTACTTC.